This TCR beta chain was captured in a study of human CD8 memory T cell subsets. Study results and caveats: Similarly high diversity marked stem-like memory and precursor exhausted T cells, unlike effector memory cells.

With regard to this clonotype: Its antigen remains unknown.

Libraries of TCR beta chains were produced by 5' RACE (UMI-labeled). TCRdb processed the 5' RACE reads again and assigns one entry to each CDR3 protein, with no DNA. Found here are over 8,000 distinct CDR3 sequences; the top ten clones hold roughly 14%. The CDR3 is made up of 15 amino acids. The V gene's germline CDR1 is SGHAT and CDR2 FQDESV (reference sequence). The TPEX subset meant dysfunctional early memory CD8+ cells, CCR7+ PD-1+ TIGIT+. The TCR sequence derives from a human donor in good health. Sequenced material: CD8+ T cells from PBMCs. The chain uses TRBV11-1 and TRBJ2-5; no DNA is available, so the TRBD1 call from TCRdb remains unchecked. CDR3 in amino acids: CASSLAEEGRETQYF.